This entry is about one T cell receptor (beta chain). Its target is not known. These data originate in a study of OX40 agonist ivuxolimab in advanced cancers. The protocol was immunoSEQ multiplex PCR, while the TCRdb copy is restricted to in-frame clones and leaves out a portion. The sample contains about 14,000 clones, 85% to 90% of which appear only once. The CDR3 runs 14 residues. The V gene's germline CDR1 is WSHSY and CDR2 SAAADI. V was cut by 5 bases and J by 2 bases, with 13 bases left in between. Study-wide points: Some nonresponders additionally presented with little normalized T-cell clonal expansion.

This TCR came from an adult with an advanced solid tumor such as melanoma, head and neck, liver or kidney cancer. This sample comprised CD4+ or CD8+ T cells sorted from blood, obtained in a trial of the OX40 agonist ivuxolimab. This chain uses TRBV10-2 with TRBJ2-7, with unresolved D. This CDR3 is CASSQVLQTYEQYF. CDR3 nucleotide sequence: TGCGCCAGCAGTCAGGTCCTTCAAACCTACGAGCAGTACTTC.